Shown below are 8 T cell receptor beta chains from a single sample sequenced in a study of OX40 agonist ivuxolimab in advanced cancers. TCRdb keeps only in-frame clones here, not all; method: immunoSEQ multiplex PCR. The sample includes about 110,000 clones, less than 95% of them seen just once. Sequencing was performed on CD4+ or CD8+ T cells sorted from blood, taken in a trial of the OX40 agonist ivuxolimab. Source of these receptors: an adult with an advanced solid tumor such as melanoma, head and neck, liver or kidney cancer.

The chain employs TRBV2 and TRBJ1-2; D may be TRBD1 (6 bases). V was trimmed by 6 bases and J by 4 bases, leaving 12 bases between them. The CDR3 is made up of 13 amino acids. Germline V gene sequence: CDR1 SNHLY, CDR2 FYNNEI. Here the CDR3 reads CASRRGEGYGYTF. The CDR3 nucleotides read TGTGCCAGCAGGAGGGGGGAGGGCTATGGCTACACCTTC. The whole variable domain, remainder taken from reference TRBV2 and TRBJ1-2, is EPEVTQTPSHQVTQMGQEVILRCVPISNHLYFYWYRQILGQKVEFLVSFYNNEISEKSEIFDDQFSVERPDGSNFTLKIRSTKLEDSAMYFCASRRGEGYGYTFGSGTRLTVV.

The genes are TRBV19 and TRBJ1-2; 7 positions agree with TRBD1. CDR1 is LNHDA and CDR2 is SQIVND in the germline V gene (reference sequence). Losses at the gene ends were 6 bases for V and 0 bases for J; bases not matched to a gene: 7. The CDR3 totals 15 residues. The CDR3: CASRTTGTANYGYTF. The CDR3 nucleotides are TGTGCCAGTAGGACCACTGGGACAGCTAACTATGGCTACACCTTC.

The V gene is TRBV6-1, the J gene TRBJ1-2; tentatively, D is TRBD1 (6 bases). The V end lost 3 bases, the J end lost 5 bases, and 16 bases lay between the germline ends. This CDR3 contains 15 residues. From germline, CDR1 is MNHNS and CDR2 SASEGT. CDR3 DNA: TGTGCCAGCAGTGATACAGGGTTTCAGGGTTATGGCTACACCTTC. Encoded protein: CASSDTGFQGYGYTF.

The chain has TRBV6-1 and TRBJ2-7, with TRBD2 matching over 8 bases. This CDR3 is built from 15 residues. With 5 bases clipped from V and 4 bases from J, the junction kept 10 bases outside the gene matches. CDR1 and CDR2 from the germline V gene are MNHNS and SASEGT. The CDR3 DNA reads as TGTGCCAGCAGTTCTCTCGCGGGGGGCTCTTACGAGCAGTACTTC. This encodes CASSSLAGGSYEQYF.

Concerning this clone: Other nucleotide sequences in the sample specify the same CDR3. The chain couples TRBV10-3 to TRBJ1-2; no definite D call. Trimming removed 6 bases at V and 3 bases at J, with 11 bases between. The germline gives CDR1 ENHRY, CDR2 SYGVKD. The CDR3 has 13 residues. The CDR3 loop is CAISEQRDYGYTF. CDR3 nucleotide sequence: TGTGCCATCAGCGAACAGCGGGACTATGGCTACACCTTC.

V is TRBV5-8 and J is TRBJ2-2, with a tentative D call TRBD2 (6 bases). With 2 bases removed from V and 6 bases from J, the gap between germline ends came to 8 bases. CDR3 length equals 13 residues. Germline V gene lookup returns CDR1 SGHTS and CDR2 YDEGEE. The CDR3 DNA reads TGTGCCAGCAGCTTTCGGGAGTCCGGGGAGCTGTTTTTT. Encoded protein: CASSFRESGELFF.

The J gene is TRBJ2-5, the V gene TRBV6-6, with TRBD2 matching 7 bases. The germline CDR1 and CDR2 sequences are MNHNY and SVGAGI (reference sequence). This CDR3 is 14 amino acids long. The ends lost 7 bases at V and 0 bases at J; junction bases unmatched: 5. Here the CDR3 DNA reads TGTGCCAGCACTACAAGCGGGGACCAAGAGACCCAGTACTTC. It encodes CASTTSGDQETQYF.

V usage is TRBV5-1 and J usage is TRBJ2-7; D perhaps matches TRBD2 (6 bases). Germline-derived CDR1 and CDR2 are SGHRS and YFSETQ. The CDR3 length is 14 residues. V lost 0 bases and J lost 5, with 12 bases in between. Here the CDR3 reads CASSLGGAGDEQYF. CDR3 bases: TGCGCCAGCAGCTTGGGCGGGGCAGGAGACGAGCAGTACTTC.